This TCR beta chain emerged from a study of OX40 agonist ivuxolimab in advanced cancers. Background on the study: Patients undergoing dose escalation presented with hepatocellular carcinoma, melanoma, renal cell or head and neck cancer.

There are 18 residues in the CDR3. Germline trimming cut 4 bases from V and 4 bases from J; bases unmatched to any gene: 12. Germline V gene sequence: CDR1 SGHRS, CDR2 YFSETQ. Clones were read by immunoSEQ multiplex PCR, and TCRdb kept only the in-frame ones, dropping some. The table has tens of thousands of clones, 86% seen once; the top ten hold about 1.9%. The chain combines TRBV5-1 with TRBJ2-1; 12 nucleotides align to TRBD2. This specimen was CD4+ or CD8+ T cells sorted from blood, taken in a trial of the OX40 agonist ivuxolimab. The source is an adult with an advanced solid tumor such as melanoma, head and neck, liver or kidney cancer. The CDR3 sequence: CASSPGLAGPEWYNEQFF. CDR3 nucleotide sequence: TGCGCCAGCAGCCCCGGACTAGCGGGACCGGAATGGTACAATGAGCAGTTCTTC.